This TCR beta chain was sequenced during a study of shared T cell receptors in the human thymus. Generated by immunoSEQ multiplex PCR, the TCRdb table keeps only in-frame clones and is missing some. This table holds about 660,000 clones, around nine tenths found once. These same records also appear under a second study, on human thymus T cells. That study adds: Corrective surgery for congenital heart defects was being performed on the healthy Finnish infants who served as donors. Surgeons resected thymus tissue during corrective heart surgery. Biased V and J segment usage appeared in thymus and peripheral blood. What related research reported was that thymic repertoires overlapped highly among unrelated individuals.

Sequencing input: thymocytes. This receptor was taken from a boy under two years old with a congenital heart defect.

The CDR3 region is CASSLDSEEQFF. CDR3 DNA: TGTGCCAGCAGTCTCGACTCCGAGGAGCAGTTCTTC. The chain joins TRBV27 to TRBJ2-1; D not resolved. The CDR3 covers 12 residues. Germline V gene data show CDR1 as MNHEY and CDR2 as SMNVEV (reference sequence). Trimming removed 5 bases at V and 10 bases at J, with 12 bases between.